This T cell receptor beta chain was sequenced during a study of control samples from healthy donors and cancer patients. Assay used: immunoSEQ multiplex PCR; TCRdb lists only in-frame clones, some missing. The profile covers roughly 80,000 clones, with nearly 90% appearing a single time and around 5.4% taken by the ten largest. CDR3 length: 14 residues. Germline-derived CDR1 and CDR2 are SGHVS and FQNEAQ. V was pared by 3 bases and J by 2 bases, with 9 bases between. This clone occurred a few times. The sequence was collected from a man aged 50-59 years in good health. The sample consisted of blood. V is TRBV7-8 and J is TRBJ2-3; the D is unclear. CDR3 sequence: CASSFGLYTDTQYF. CDR3 nucleotide sequence: TGTGCCAGCAGCTTCGGGTTGTACACAGATACGCAGTATTTT. Filled out from reference TRBV7-8 and TRBJ2-3, the complete variable domain reads GAGVSQSPRYKVAKRGQDVALRCDPISGHVSLFWYQQALGQGPEFLTYFQNEAQLDKSGLPSDRFFAERPEGSVSTLKIQRTQQEDSAVYLCASSFGLYTDTQYFGPGTRLTVL.